These T cell receptor beta chains were read from a single sample in a study of T cells in localized non-small cell lung cancer. Method: immunoSEQ multiplex PCR; TCRdb's copy keeps in-frame clones and lacks some. This sample has around 92,000 clones, with roughly 93% found just once. Source: PBMCs, taken before any cancer treatment. The receptors originated from a woman between 35 and 75 years old with stage II squamous cell lung carcinoma. Each CDR3 is given with its conserved first and last residue. A D gene is named only where the DNA matches it firmly. Some rows have no size entry. The others give once, few or many, or a class for an expanded clone.

>TRBJ2-5|-|-|TRBV6-1
CASSEAPGHVSGETQYF
TGTGCCAGCAGTGAAGCCCCAGGACATGTATCGGGAGAGACCCAGTACTTC
>TRBJ2-4|-|-|TRBV29-1
CSGRTLAKNIQYF
TGCAGCGGCCGGACCCTCGCCAAAAACATTCAGTACTTC
>TRBJ1-1|-|-|TRBV30
CAWSVMGNTEAFF
TGTGCCTGGAGTGTAATGGGGAACACTGAAGCTTTCTTT
>TRBJ1-4|-|once|TRBV2
CASRRDEKLFF
TGTGCCAGCAGGCGGGACGAAAAACTGTTTTTT
>TRBJ1-5|-|-|TRBV18
CASSPVQLSNQPQHF
TGTGCCAGCTCACCGGTACAGCTAAGCAATCAGCCCCAGCATTTT
>TRBJ2-5|TRBD1|once|TRBV30
CAWARQGKYGQETQYF
TGTGCCTGGGCCCGACAGGGGAAGTACGGACAAGAGACCCAGTACTTC
>TRBJ2-2|TRBD2|-|TRBV11-2
CASSPAGPPSRELFF
TGTGCCAGCAGCCCAGCGGGGCCCCCCTCTAGGGAGCTGTTTTTT
>TRBJ2-7|-|-|TRBV2
CASKKGRGYEQYF
TGTGCCAGCAAGAAGGGGCGCGGTTACGAGCAGTACTTC
>TRBJ1-5|-|-|TRBV7-6
CASSLAPSNQPQHF
TGTGCCAGCAGCCTAGCGCCCTCAAATCAGCCCCAGCATTTT
>TRBJ2-7|-|once|TRBV12-5
CASGPYRDPYEQYF
TGTGCTAGTGGTCCGTACCGGGACCCCTACGAGCAGTACTTC
>TRBJ2-1|-|-|TRBV5-1
CASSLGQGSEQFF
TGCGCCAGCAGCTTGGGTCAGGGGTCTGAGCAGTTCTTC
>TRBJ1-3|-|-|TRBV7-8
CASSPRGSGNTIYF
TGTGCCAGCAGCCCGAGGGGATCTGGAAACACCATATATTTT
>TRBJ2-4|-|-|TRBV2
CASSERGGGGKNIQYF
TGTGCCAGCAGTGAACGAGGGGGAGGAGGCAAAAACATTCAGTACTTC